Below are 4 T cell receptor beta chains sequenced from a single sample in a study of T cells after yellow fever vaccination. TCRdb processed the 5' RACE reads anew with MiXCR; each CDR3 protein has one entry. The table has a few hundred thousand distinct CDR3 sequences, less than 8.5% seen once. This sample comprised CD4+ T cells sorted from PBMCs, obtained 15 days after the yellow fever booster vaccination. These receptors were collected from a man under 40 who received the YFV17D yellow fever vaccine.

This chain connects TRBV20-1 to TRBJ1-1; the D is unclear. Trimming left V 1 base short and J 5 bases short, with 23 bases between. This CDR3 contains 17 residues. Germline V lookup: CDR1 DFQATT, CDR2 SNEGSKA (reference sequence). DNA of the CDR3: TGCAGTGCTAGAGGCGTAGTTCCCGGCTCGGCGAAGACTGAAGCTTTCTTT. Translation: CSARGVVPGSAKTEAFF.

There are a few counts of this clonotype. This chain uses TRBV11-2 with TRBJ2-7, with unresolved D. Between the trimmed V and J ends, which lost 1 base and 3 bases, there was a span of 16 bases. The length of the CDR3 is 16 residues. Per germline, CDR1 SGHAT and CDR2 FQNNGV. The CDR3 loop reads CASSLAYLAVDYEQYF. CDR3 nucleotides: TGTGCCAGCAGCTTAGCCTACCTGGCGGTTGACTACGAGCAGTACTTC.

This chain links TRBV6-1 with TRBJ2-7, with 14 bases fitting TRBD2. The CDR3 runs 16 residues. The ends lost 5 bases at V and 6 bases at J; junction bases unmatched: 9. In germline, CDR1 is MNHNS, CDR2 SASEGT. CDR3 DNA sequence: TGTGCCAGCAGTCGACCGGGACTAGCGGGAGAGGTCGAGCAGTACTTC. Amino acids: CASSRPGLAGEVEQYF.

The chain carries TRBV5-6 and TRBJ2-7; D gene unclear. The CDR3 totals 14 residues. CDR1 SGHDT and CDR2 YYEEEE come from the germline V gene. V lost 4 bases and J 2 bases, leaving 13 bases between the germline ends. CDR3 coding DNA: TGTGCCAGCAGCGTGAACACGGACCCCTACGAGCAGTACTTC. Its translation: CASSVNTDPYEQYF.